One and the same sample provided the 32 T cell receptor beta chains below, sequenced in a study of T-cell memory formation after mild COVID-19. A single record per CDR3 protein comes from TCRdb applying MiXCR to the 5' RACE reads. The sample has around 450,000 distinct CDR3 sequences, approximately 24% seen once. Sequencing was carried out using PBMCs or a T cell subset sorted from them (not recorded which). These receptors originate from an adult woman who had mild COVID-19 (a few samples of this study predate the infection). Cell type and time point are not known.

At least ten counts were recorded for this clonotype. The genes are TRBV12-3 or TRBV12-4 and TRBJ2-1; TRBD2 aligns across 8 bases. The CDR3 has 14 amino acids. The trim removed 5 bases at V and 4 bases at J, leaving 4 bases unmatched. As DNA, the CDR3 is TGTGCCAGCAGTCTACGGGGGGGGTACAATGAGCAGTTCTTC. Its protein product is CASSLRGGYNEQFF.

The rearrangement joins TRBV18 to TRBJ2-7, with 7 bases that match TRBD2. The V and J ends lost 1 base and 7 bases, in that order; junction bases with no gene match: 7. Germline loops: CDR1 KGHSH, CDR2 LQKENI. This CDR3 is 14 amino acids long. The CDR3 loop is CASSPLAGAEEQYF. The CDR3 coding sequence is TGTGCCAGCTCACCACTGGCGGGAGCGGAAGAGCAGTACTTC.

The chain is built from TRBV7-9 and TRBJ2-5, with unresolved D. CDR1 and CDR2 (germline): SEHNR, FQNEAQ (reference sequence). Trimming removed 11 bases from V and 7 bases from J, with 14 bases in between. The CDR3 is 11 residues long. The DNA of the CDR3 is TGTGCCTGCTACGGGTCGGGGACCCAGTACTTC. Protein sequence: CACYGSGTQYF.

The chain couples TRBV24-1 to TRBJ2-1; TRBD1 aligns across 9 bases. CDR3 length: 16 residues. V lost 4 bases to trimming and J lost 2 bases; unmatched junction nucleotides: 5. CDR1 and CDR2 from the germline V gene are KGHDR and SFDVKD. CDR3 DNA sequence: TGTGCCACCAGTGACCCCGGGGACAGGGCCTACAATGAGCAGTTCTTC. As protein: CATSDPGDRAYNEQFF.

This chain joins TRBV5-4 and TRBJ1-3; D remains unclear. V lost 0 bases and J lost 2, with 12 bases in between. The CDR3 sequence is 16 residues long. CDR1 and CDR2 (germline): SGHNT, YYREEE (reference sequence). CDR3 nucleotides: TGTGCCAGCAGCTTGGGGGCAGGCTTGACTGGAAACACCATATATTTT. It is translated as CASSLGAGLTGNTIYF.

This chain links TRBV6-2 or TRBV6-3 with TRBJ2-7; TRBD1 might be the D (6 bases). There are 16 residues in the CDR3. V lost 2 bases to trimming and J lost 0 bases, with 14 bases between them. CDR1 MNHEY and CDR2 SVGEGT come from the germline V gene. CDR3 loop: CASSYEGVHFSYEQYF. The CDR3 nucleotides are TGTGCCAGCAGTTACGAGGGGGTCCACTTCTCCTACGAGCAGTACTTC.

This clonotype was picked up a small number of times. The CDR3 loop is CATSDRHYEQYF. In DNA, the CDR3 is TGTGCCACTTCGGACAGACACTACGAGCAGTACTTC. This chain connects TRBV15 to TRBJ2-7; the D gene is possibly TRBD1 (6 bases). V gave up 9 bases and J gave up 3 bases, with 12 bases separating them. Germline V gene lookup returns CDR1 LNHNV and CDR2 YYDKDF (reference sequence). The CDR3 contains 12 residues.

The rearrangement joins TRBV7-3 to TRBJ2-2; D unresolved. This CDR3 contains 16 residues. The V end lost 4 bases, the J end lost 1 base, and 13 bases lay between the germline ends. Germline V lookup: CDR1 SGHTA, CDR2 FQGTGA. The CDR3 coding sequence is TGTGCCAGCAGCTCCGCCCTAGGGAAGAACACCGGGGAGCTGTTTTTT. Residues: CASSSALGKNTGELFF.

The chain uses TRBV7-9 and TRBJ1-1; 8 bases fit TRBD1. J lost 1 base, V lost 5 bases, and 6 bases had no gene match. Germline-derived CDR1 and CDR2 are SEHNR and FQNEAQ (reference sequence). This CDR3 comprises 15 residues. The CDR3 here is CASSTRQGRNTEAFF. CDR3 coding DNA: TGTGCCAGCAGCACAAGACAGGGGAGGAACACTGAAGCTTTCTTT.

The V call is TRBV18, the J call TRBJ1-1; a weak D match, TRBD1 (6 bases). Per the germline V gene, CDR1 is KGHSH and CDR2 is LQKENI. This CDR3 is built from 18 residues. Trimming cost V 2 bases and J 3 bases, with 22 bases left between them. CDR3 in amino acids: CASSPLGHVFSLDTEAFF. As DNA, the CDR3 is TGTGCCAGCTCACCATTGGGACATGTATTTTCGTTAGACACTGAAGCTTTCTTT.

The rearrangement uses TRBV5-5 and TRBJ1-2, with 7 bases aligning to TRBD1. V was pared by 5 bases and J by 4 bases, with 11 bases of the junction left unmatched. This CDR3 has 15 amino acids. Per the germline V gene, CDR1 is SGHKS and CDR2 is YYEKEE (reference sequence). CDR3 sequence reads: CASRLTTGQIYGYTF. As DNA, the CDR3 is TGTGCCAGCAGATTGACCACGGGACAGATCTATGGCTACACCTTC.

CDR3 in amino acids: CATDTREGADTQYF. The CDR3 bases are TGTGCCACAGACACCCGGGAGGGGGCAGATACGCAGTATTTT. The chain links TRBV7-9 to TRBJ2-3; 8 bases fit TRBD2. V shed 10 bases, J shed 4 bases, and the junction held 10 bases outside the gene matches. The germline CDR1 and CDR2 sequences are SEHNR and FQNEAQ (reference sequence). The CDR3 consists of 14 residues.

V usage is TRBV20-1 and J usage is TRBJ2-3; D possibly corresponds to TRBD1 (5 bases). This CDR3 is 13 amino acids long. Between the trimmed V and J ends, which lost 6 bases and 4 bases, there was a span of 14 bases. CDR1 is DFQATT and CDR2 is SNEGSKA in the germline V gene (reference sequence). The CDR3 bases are TGCAGTGCCGAGAGGCAGGGCGCAGATACGCAGTATTTT. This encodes CSAERQGADTQYF.

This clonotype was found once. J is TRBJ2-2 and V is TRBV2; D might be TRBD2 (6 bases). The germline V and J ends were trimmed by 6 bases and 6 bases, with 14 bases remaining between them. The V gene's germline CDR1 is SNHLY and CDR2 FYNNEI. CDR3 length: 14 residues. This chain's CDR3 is CASRRGTGAGELFF. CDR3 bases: TGTGCCAGCAGGCGGGGAACCGGCGCCGGGGAGCTGTTTTTT.

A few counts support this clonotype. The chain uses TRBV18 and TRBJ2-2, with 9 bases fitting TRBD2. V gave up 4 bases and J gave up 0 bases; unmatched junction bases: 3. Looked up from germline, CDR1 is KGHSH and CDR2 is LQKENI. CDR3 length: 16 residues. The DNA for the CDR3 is TGTGCCAGCTCACAGACTAGCGGAGCGAACACCGGGGAGCTGTTTTTT. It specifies CASSQTSGANTGELFF.

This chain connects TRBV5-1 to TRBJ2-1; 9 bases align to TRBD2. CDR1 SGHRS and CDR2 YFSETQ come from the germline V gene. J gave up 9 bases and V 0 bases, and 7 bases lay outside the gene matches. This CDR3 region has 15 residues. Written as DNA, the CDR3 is TGCGCCAGCAGCTTGGTGGTAGCGGGGGCCATTGAGCAGTTCTTC. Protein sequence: CASSLVVAGAIEQFF.

CDR3 amino acids: CASSPWTGHNEQFF. The CDR3 DNA reads as TGTGCCAGCAGCCCGTGGACAGGGCACAATGAGCAGTTCTTC. This chain joins TRBV3-1 and TRBJ2-1; 8 bases agree with TRBD1. Trimming cost V 4 bases and J 5 bases; bases outside gene matches: 4. Germline assignment: CDR1 LGHDT and CDR2 YNNKEL (reference sequence). The CDR3 contains 14 residues.

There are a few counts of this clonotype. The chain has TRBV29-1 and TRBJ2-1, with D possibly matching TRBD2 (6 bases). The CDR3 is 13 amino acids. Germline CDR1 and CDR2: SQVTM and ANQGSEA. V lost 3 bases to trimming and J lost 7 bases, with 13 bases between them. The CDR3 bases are TGCAGCGTTGAGCCACTAGGGAGGAATGAGCAGTTCTTC. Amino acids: CSVEPLGRNEQFF.

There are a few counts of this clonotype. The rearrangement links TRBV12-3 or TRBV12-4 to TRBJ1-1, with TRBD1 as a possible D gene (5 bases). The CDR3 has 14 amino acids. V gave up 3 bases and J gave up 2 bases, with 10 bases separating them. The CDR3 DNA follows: TGTGCCAGCAGTTTCCGGGGGGTTAACACTGAAGCTTTCTTT. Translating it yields CASSFRGVNTEAFF.

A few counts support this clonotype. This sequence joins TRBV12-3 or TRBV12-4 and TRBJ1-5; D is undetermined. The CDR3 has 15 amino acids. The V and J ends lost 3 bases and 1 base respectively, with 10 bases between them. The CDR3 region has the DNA TGTGCCAGCAGTTTCGCGCGGGTAAGCAATCAGCCCCAGCATTTT. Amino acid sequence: CASSFARVSNQPQHF.

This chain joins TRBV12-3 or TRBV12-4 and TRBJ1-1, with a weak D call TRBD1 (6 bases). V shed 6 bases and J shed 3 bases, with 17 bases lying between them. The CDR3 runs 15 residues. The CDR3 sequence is CASRPGDGLHTEAFF. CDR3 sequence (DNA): TGTGCCAGCAGACCAGGGGACGGGCTTCACACTGAAGCTTTCTTT.

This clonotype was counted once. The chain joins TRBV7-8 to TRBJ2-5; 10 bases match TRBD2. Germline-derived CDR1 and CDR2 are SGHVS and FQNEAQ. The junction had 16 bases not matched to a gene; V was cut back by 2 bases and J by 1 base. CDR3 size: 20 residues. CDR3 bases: TGTGCCAGCAGCTTAATTGAGACAGGGTGGGCTAGCGGGGGCCAAGAGACCCAGTACTTC. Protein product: CASSLIETGWASGGQETQYF.

CDR3 loop: CASSHGQGLTEAFF. CDR3 coding DNA: TGCGCCAGCAGCCACGGACAGGGTCTCACTGAAGCTTTCTTT. V gene TRBV5-1 combines with J gene TRBJ1-1; 8 bases align to TRBD1. CDR3 size: 14 residues. V lost 4 bases to trimming and J lost 4 bases; unmatched junction nucleotides: 6. CDR1 and CDR2 (germline): SGHRS, YFSETQ. Combining the CDR3 with reference TRBV5-1 and TRBJ1-1 gives the whole variable domain KAGVTQTPRYLIKTRGQQVTLSCSPISGHRSVSWYQQTPGQGLQFLFEYFSETQRNKGNFPGRFSGRQFSNSRSEMNVSTLELGDSALYLCASSHGQGLTEAFFGQGTRLTVV.

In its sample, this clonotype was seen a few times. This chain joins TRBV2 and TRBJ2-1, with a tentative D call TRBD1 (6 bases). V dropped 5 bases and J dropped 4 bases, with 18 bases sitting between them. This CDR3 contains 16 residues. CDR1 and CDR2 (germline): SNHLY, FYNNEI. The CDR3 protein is CASSYTGYRDYNEQFF. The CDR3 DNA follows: TGTGCCAGCAGTTATACAGGGTATCGTGATTACAATGAGCAGTTCTTC.

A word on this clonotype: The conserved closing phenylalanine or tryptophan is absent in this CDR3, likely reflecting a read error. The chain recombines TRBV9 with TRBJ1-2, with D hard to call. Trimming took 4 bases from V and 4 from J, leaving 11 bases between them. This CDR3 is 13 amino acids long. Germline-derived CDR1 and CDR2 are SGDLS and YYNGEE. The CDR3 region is CASSFDSTYGYTL. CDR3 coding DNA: TGTGCCAGCAGCTTCGATTCAACCTATGGCTACACCTTA.

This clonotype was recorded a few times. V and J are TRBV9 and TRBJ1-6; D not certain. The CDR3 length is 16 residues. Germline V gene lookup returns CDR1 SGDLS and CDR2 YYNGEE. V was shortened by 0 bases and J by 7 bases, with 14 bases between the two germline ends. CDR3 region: CASSVDPLRPNSPLHF. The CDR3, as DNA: TGTGCCAGCAGCGTAGACCCCCTCCGTCCCAATTCACCCCTCCACTTT.

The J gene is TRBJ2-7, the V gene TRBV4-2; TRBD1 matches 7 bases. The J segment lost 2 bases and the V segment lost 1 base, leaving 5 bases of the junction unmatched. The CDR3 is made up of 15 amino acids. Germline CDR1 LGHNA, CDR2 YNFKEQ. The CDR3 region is CASSQGGTATYEQYF. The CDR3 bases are TGTGCCAGCAGCCAAGGGGGGACAGCAACCTACGAGCAGTACTTC.

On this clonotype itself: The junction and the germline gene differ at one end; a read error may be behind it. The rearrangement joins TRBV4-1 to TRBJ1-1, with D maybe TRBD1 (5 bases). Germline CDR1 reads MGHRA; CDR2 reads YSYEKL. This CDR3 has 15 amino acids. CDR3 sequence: CASSQGRGGNTEAFF. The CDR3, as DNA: TGTGCCAGCAGCCAAGGTAGGGGCGGGAACACTGAAGCTTTCTTT.

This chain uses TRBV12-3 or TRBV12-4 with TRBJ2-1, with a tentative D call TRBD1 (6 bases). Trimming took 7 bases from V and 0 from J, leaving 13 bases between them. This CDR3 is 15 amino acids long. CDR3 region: CASIPTGSSYNEQFF. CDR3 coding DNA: TGTGCCAGCATTCCGACAGGAAGCTCCTACAATGAGCAGTTCTTC.

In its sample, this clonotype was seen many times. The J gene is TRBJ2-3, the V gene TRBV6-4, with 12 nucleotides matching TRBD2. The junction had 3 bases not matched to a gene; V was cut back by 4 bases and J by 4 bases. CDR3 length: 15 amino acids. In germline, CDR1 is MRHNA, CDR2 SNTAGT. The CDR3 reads CASSATSGGADTQYF. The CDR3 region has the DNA TGTGCCAGCAGTGCGACTAGCGGGGGAGCAGATACGCAGTATTTT.

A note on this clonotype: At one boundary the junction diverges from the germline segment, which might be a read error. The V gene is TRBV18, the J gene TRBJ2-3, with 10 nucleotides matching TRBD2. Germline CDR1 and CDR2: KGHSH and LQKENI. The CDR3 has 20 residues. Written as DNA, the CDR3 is TGTGCCAGCTCACCTCCGGGACTAGCGCGCACACACACTAGCACAGAAACGCAGTATTTT. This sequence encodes CASSPPGLARTHTSTETQYF.

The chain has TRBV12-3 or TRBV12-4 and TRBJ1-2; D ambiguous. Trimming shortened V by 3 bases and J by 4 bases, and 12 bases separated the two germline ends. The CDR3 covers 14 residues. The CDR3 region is CASSLGSGGYGYTF. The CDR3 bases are TGTGCCAGCAGTTTGGGGTCAGGCGGCTATGGCTACACCTTC.